This T cell receptor (beta chain) was profiled in a study of cytotoxic CD8 clonotypes in ibrutinib-treated CLL. For TCR beta libraries, roughly 2 micrograms of genomic DNA were obtained from cryopreserved PBMCs. Germline V gene lookup returns CDR1 SGHDN and CDR2 FVKESK. V was trimmed by 3 bases and J by 4 bases, leaving 9 bases between them. The CDR3 loop spans 13 amino acids. This clone came up once. Its target is unknown. Regarding the study as a whole: Clonality rose at ibrutinib response and fell back toward baseline at progression.

The repertoire was sequenced with immunoSEQ multiplex PCR; TCRdb's copy has only in-frame clones and lacks some. The table records 200,000 or so clones, about four fifths of them present only once. The input for sequencing was PBMCs, taken after 12 months of ibrutinib treatment. The TCR was taken from a human donor with chronic lymphocytic leukemia. The rearrangement links TRBV14 to TRBJ1-2; D not certain. CDR3 region: CASSQVGTYGYTF. The DNA for the CDR3 is TGTGCCAGCAGCCAGGTCGGAACCTATGGCTACACCTTC.